This T cell receptor (beta chain) was documented in a study of vaccination effects on CD4 cells after COVID-19. In the study overall: After around 2 million PBMC were placed in each well, they were cultured with around 10 IU/ml IL-2 and roughly 10 ug/ml peptides. General study points: Common cold coronavirus cross-reactivity was shown by only 1 of 255 vaccine-induced clones in healthy vaccinees.

For this clone: What it binds is unknown.

It was after nine to eleven days of culture that CD4+ T cells were isolated. Clones were read by immunoSEQ multiplex PCR, and TCRdb kept only the in-frame ones, dropping some. Among approximately 40,000 clones, 82% were seen once, and the ten largest hold 2.9%. The sequence was obtained from a human donor who received a COVID-19 vaccine. Source: CD4+ T cells from PBMCs cultured without peptide, taken before COVID-19 vaccination.

For the CDR3, the DNA is TGCGCCAGCAGCCACCCGGTCTACGGCTACACCTTC. Amino acid sequence: CASSHPVYGYTF. The rearrangement joins TRBV4-1 to TRBJ1-2, with no clear D. CDR1 and CDR2 from the germline V gene are MGHRA and YSYEKL. The V gene lost 3 bases and the J gene lost 8 bases, with 10 bases spanning the gap. This CDR3 has 12 residues.